Presented here are 21 T cell receptor beta chains from one specimen sequenced in a study of neurological immune-mediated disorders. TCRdb analysed the 5' RACE reads with MiXCR anew, one entry per CDR3 protein. This sample has about 16,000 distinct CDR3 sequences; roughly 9% occur once, and the top ten carry approximately 40%. The sample consisted of CD8+ T cells from blood. These receptors came from a man aged 45-65 years in good health.

This clonotype has a count of ten or more. This chain connects TRBV5-1 to TRBJ2-2; D call uncertain. The germline gives CDR1 SGHRS, CDR2 YFSETQ. Trimming removed 2 bases at V and 7 bases at J, with 6 bases between. CDR3 length equals 12 residues. CDR3 sequence: CASSFGGGELFF. The CDR3, as DNA: TGCGCCAGCAGCTTCGGCGGCGGGGAGCTGTTTTTT.

This clonotype has ten or more counts. This sequence joins TRBV18 and TRBJ1-6, with D maybe TRBD1 (5 bases). The germline V gene has CDR1 KGHSH and CDR2 LQKENI. The V gene lost 6 bases and the J gene lost 7 bases, with 19 bases spanning the gap. The CDR3 loop spans 16 amino acids. The CDR3, as DNA: TGTGCCAGCTCTCCGTGGGGACGCAGTTTGAATTCACCCCTCCACTTT. Its protein product is CASSPWGRSLNSPLHF.

The table lists this clonotype with many counts. The chain is built from TRBV20-1 and TRBJ2-7, with 12 bases lining up with TRBD1. There are 14 residues in the CDR3. Germline CDR1 DFQATT, CDR2 SNEGSKA (reference sequence). After removal of 6 bases from V and 0 bases from J, the junction contained 3 bases not matched to a gene. The CDR3 DNA reads TGCAGTGCCCGGGACAGGGGGCTCTCCTACGAGCAGTACTTC. Residues: CSARDRGLSYEQYF.

This clonotype occurred many times. The genes are TRBV4-1 and TRBJ2-1; 9 bases fit TRBD2. Trimming removed 3 bases from V and 7 bases from J; junction bases left unmatched: 7. Germline CDR1 reads MGHRA; CDR2 reads YSYEKL. The CDR3 runs to 15 residues. The CDR3 loop is CASSQELAGSNEQFF. The CDR3 DNA is TGCGCCAGCAGCCAGGAACTAGCGGGCAGTAATGAGCAGTTCTTC.

In its sample, this clonotype was seen a few times. The V and J genes are TRBV23-1 and TRBJ2-1, with TRBD2 matching 9 bases. TRBV23-1 is reported as an ORF; its role is uncertain. Trimming at V came to 4 bases and at J to 2 bases, leaving 6 bases not matched to a gene. This CDR3 is built from 16 residues. CDR3 sequence (DNA): TGCGCCAGCAGTCCAAAGACTAGCGGCCCCTACAATGAGCAGTTCTTC. Translated: CASSPKTSGPYNEQFF.

This clonotype showed up many times. The rearrangement links TRBV6-5 to TRBJ2-3; D gene unclear. This CDR3 region has 13 residues. The germline CDR1 and CDR2 sequences are MNHEY and SVGAGI. The V end was cut by 0 bases, the J end by 8 bases, with 9 bases between. CDR3 sequence reads: CASSYSSGATQYF. The CDR3 nucleotides read TGTGCCAGCAGTTACTCGAGTGGTGCTACGCAGTATTTT.

This clonotype was detected many times. The chain has TRBV5-5 and TRBJ2-7; D not certain. Trimming removed 5 bases from V and 5 bases from J, with 14 bases in between. CDR3 length: 13 amino acids. Germline V gives CDR1 SGHKS, CDR2 YYEKEE (reference sequence). The CDR3 is CASRVGLIDEQYF. The DNA for the CDR3 is TGTGCCAGCAGGGTAGGTCTCATCGACGAGCAGTACTTC.

In this sample, this clonotype turned up a few times. V usage is TRBV11-3 and J usage is TRBJ2-1; the match to TRBD2 covers 8 bases. Germline V CDR1 and CDR2: SGHNT, YENEEA. CDR3 length: 12 residues. Losses at the gene ends were 5 bases for V and 12 bases for J; bases not matched to a gene: 6. Here the CDR3 DNA reads TGTGCCAGCAGCCCTACGGGGGGGGCGCAGTTCTTC. As protein: CASSPTGGAQFF.

In this sample, this clonotype turned up many times. The gene calls are TRBV5-6 and TRBJ2-4, with D maybe TRBD2 (5 bases). This CDR3 is built from 14 residues. V was trimmed by 2 bases and J by 6 bases, leaving 12 bases between them. The germline CDR1 and CDR2 sequences are SGHDT and YYEEEE. The CDR3: CASSFLGVANIQYF. As DNA, the CDR3 is TGTGCCAGCAGCTTCCTCGGGGTTGCAAACATTCAGTACTTC.

This clonotype was observed many times. This chain uses TRBV7-9 with TRBJ2-3, with 10 bases lining up with TRBD2. This CDR3 contains 17 residues. The germline CDR1 and CDR2 sequences are SEHNR and FQNEAQ (reference sequence). V trimming: 2 bases; J trimming: 2 bases; junction bases outside the gene matches: 7. The CDR3: CASSLNLAGEVTDTQYF. In DNA form, the CDR3 reads TGTGCCAGCAGCTTAAACCTAGCGGGAGAGGTCACAGATACGCAGTATTTT. Together with reference TRBV7-9 and TRBJ2-3, the CDR3 gives the full variable domain: DTGVSQNPRHKITKRGQNVTFRCDPISEHNRLYWYRQTLGQGPEFLTYFQNEAQLEKSRLLSDRFSAERPKGSFSTLEIQRTEQGDSAMYLCASSLNLAGEVTDTQYFGPGTRLTVL.

This clonotype was recorded many times. CDR3 amino acids: CASSLSSGRTYEQYF. CDR3 bases: TGTGCCAGCAGCTTATCAAGCGGGAGGACCTACGAGCAGTACTTC. V gene TRBV13 combines with J gene TRBJ2-7; 9 bases map to TRBD2. This CDR3 is 15 amino acids long. J gave up 2 bases and V 2 bases, and 4 bases lay outside the gene matches. Germline-derived CDR1 and CDR2 are PRHDT and FYEKMQ (reference sequence).

This clonotype was recorded many times. The chain has TRBV2 and TRBJ2-6, with 10 bases matching TRBD1. The J segment lost 4 bases and the V segment lost 3 bases, leaving 9 bases of the junction unmatched. CDR3 length equals 18 residues. CDR1 and CDR2 from the germline V gene are SNHLY and FYNNEI. CDR3 coding DNA: TGTGCCAGCAGTGATCCCGGGACAGGGGTCTTCGGGGCCAACGTCCTGACTTTC. Translating it yields CASSDPGTGVFGANVLTF.

This clonotype was observed many times. V is TRBV29-1 and J is TRBJ2-6; either TRBD1 or TRBD2 may fit D (5 bases each). The germline gives CDR1 SQVTM, CDR2 ANQGSEA. V lost 6 bases and J 4 bases, leaving 22 bases between the germline ends. This CDR3 has 17 residues. The CDR3 DNA sequence: TGCAGCGTAACCTCCGGGACGGCCACCCCGGGGGCCAACGTCCTGACTTTC. As protein: CSVTSGTATPGANVLTF.

This chain connects TRBV20-1 to TRBJ2-5; D is perhaps TRBD1 (6 bases). Trimming removed 3 bases from V and 5 bases from J, with 16 bases in between. The CDR3 runs 14 residues. The germline V gene encodes CDR1 DFQATT and CDR2 SNEGSKA (reference sequence). In nucleotides, the CDR3 is TGCAGTGCTAGGGGGACATTGGGTGAGGAGACCCAGTACTTC. Protein sequence: CSARGTLGEETQYF.

This clonotype was seen ten or more times. The gene calls are TRBV28 and TRBJ2-6; a possible D gene is TRBD2 (5 bases). CDR1 is MDHEN and CDR2 is SYDVKM in the germline V gene. Trimming removed 2 bases at V and 3 bases at J, with 8 bases between. This CDR3 is 15 amino acids long. For the CDR3, the DNA is TGTGCCAGCAGTTTAAGAGGGAATGGGGCCAACGTCCTGACTTTC. Translated: CASSLRGNGANVLTF.

In its sample, this clonotype was seen many times. The CDR3 DNA is TGTGCCAGCAGCTTAGAACTGGCAGGGGGCATAGATACGCAGTATTTT. This gives the protein CASSLELAGGIDTQYF. The chain recombines TRBV7-2 with TRBJ2-3; 8 bases line up with TRBD1. The length of the CDR3 is 16 residues. Germline V CDR1 and CDR2: SGHTA, FQGNSA. Germline trimming cut 1 base from V and 5 bases from J; bases unmatched to any gene: 8. Variable domain in full (rest from reference TRBV7-2 and TRBJ2-3): GAGVSQSPSNKVTEKGKDVELRCDPISGHTALYWYRQSLGQGLEFLIYFQGNSAPDKSGLPSDRFSAERTGGSVSTLTIQRTQQEDSAVYLCASSLELAGGIDTQYFGPGTRLTVL.

The chain carries TRBV5-1 and TRBJ1-4; no clear D. Germline V gene data show CDR1 as SGHRS and CDR2 as YFSETQ. Trimming stripped 3 bases from V and 8 bases from J, with 20 bases between. CDR3 size: 16 residues. DNA of the CDR3: TGCGCCAGCAGCTGCCAAACCAGAGGCGGCCTAGAAAAACTGTTTTTT. Protein sequence: CASSCQTRGGLEKLFF.

Many counts were recorded for this clonotype. CDR3 in amino acids: CASSQDRVPTGELFF. In DNA, the CDR3 is TGCGCCAGCAGCCAAGACAGAGTGCCCACCGGGGAGCTGTTTTTT. The rearrangement joins TRBV4-3 to TRBJ2-2; D gene ambiguous. The length of the CDR3 is 15 residues. Trimming pared 0 bases from V and 4 bases from J, leaving 9 bases between. Looked up from germline, CDR1 is LGHNA and CDR2 is YSLEER.

This clonotype was counted ten times or more. This rearrangement joins TRBV5-6 to TRBJ2-3, with TRBD2 identical over 7 bases. V trimming: 0 bases; J trimming: 1 base; junction bases outside the gene matches: 11. This CDR3 is built from 18 residues. Germline V gene data show CDR1 as SGHDT and CDR2 as YYEEEE. The CDR3 nucleotides are TGTGCCAGCAGCTTGGCGCGGTCGGGGGAGGGCGGCACAGATACGCAGTATTTT. Translation: CASSLARSGEGGTDTQYF.

This clonotype was recorded at least ten times. The CDR3 sequence: CASSEEVFLSSGANVLTF. The CDR3, as DNA: TGTGCCAGCAGCGAAGAAGTTTTTCTTAGCTCTGGGGCCAACGTCCTGACTTTC. The chain employs TRBV6-5 and TRBJ2-6; D unclear. The length of the CDR3 is 18 residues. V was pared by 6 bases and J by 0 bases, with 18 bases between. Per germline, CDR1 MNHEY and CDR2 SVGAGI.

This sequence joins TRBV18 and TRBJ2-1, with D possibly matching TRBD2 (5 bases). V lost 3 bases and J lost 7, with 25 bases in between. The CDR3 covers 18 residues. Germline loops: CDR1 KGHSH, CDR2 LQKENI. The CDR3 reads CASSPGGSERTPGNEQFF. CDR3 in DNA: TGTGCCAGCTCACCGGGTGGGAGTGAGCGGACTCCGGGTAATGAGCAGTTCTTC. The variable domain in full, completed from reference TRBV18 and TRBJ2-1, reads NAGVMQNPRHLVRRRGQEARLRCSPMKGHSHVYWYRQLPEEGLKFMVYLQKENIIDESGMPKERFSAEFPKEGPSILRIQQVVRGDSAAYFCASSPGGSERTPGNEQFFGPGTRLTVL.